This T cell receptor (beta chain) was captured by sequencing in a study of blood T cell repertoires in COVID-19. Turning to the study itself: The samples span acute and convalescent COVID-19 from the United States, Italy and Spain.

Between the trimmed V and J ends, which lost 6 bases and 3 bases, there was a span of 15 bases. Germline loops: CDR1 LNHDA, CDR2 SQIVND (reference sequence). The length of the CDR3 is 14 residues. In the original processing: Researchers report that nucleated cell counts were estimated from reference gene primer amplification. Repertoires were generated with immunoSEQ multiplex PCR, while TCRdb's copy carries only in-frame clones and drops some. The V and J calls and clone size come from that table; D and trimming were worked out from the DNA. This table has 95,000 to 150,000 clones, around 90% appearing once.

Specimen: peripheral blood. This chain connects TRBV19 to TRBJ2-7; D possibly corresponds to TRBD1 (6 bases). The origin of this receptor is a woman aged 55-70 years with COVID-19, enrolled during active disease. The CDR3 spells CASRPTGFHYEQYF. The CDR3 coding sequence is TGTGCCAGTAGGCCGACAGGTTTTCACTACGAGCAGTACTTC.